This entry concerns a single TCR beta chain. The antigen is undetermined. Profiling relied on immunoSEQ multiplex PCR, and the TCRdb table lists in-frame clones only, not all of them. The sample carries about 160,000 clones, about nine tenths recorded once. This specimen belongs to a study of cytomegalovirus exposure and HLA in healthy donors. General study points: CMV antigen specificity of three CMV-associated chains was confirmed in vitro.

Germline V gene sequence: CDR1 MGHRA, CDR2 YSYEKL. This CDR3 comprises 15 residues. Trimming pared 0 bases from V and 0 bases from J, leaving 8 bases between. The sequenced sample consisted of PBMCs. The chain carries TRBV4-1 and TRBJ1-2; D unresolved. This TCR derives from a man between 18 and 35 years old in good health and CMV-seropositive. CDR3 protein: CASSQEARPNYGYTF. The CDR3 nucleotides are TGCGCCAGCAGCCAAGAGGCCAGGCCTAACTATGGCTACACCTTC.